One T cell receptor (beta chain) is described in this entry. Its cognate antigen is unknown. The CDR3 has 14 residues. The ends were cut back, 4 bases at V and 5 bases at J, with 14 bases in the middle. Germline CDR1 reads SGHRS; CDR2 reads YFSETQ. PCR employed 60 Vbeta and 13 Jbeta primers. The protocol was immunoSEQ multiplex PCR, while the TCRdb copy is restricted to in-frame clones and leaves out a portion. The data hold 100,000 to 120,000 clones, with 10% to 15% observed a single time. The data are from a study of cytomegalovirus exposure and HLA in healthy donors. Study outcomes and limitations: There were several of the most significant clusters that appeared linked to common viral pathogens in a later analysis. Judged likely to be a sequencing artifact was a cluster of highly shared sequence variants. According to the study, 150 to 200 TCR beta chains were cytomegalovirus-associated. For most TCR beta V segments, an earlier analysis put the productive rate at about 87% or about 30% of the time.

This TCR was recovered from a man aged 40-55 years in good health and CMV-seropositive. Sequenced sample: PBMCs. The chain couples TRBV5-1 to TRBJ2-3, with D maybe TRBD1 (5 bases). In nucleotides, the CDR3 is TGCGCCAGCAGCCAGGGTCTTGTGGGAGATACGCAGTATTTT. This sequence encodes CASSQGLVGDTQYF. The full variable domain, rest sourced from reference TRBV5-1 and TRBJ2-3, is KAGVTQTPRYLIKTRGQQVTLSCSPISGHRSVSWYQQTPGQGLQFLFEYFSETQRNKGNFPGRFSGRQFSNSRSEMNVSTLELGDSALYLCASSQGLVGDTQYFGPGTRLTVL.